This T cell receptor beta chain was retrieved from a study of blood T cell repertoires in COVID-19. Study-level background: The cDNA or gDNA used as material had been derived from T cells, B-cell-depleted T cells, or PBMCs.

CDR3 size: 12 residues. V lost 8 bases and J 1 base, leaving 8 bases between the germline ends. The table came from immunoSEQ multiplex PCR; TCRdb's copy has only in-frame clones and leaves some out. The table shows approximately 250,000 clones, with around 84% occurring only once. The sample consisted of peripheral blood. The rearrangement uses TRBV12-3 or TRBV12-4 and TRBJ1-1; no clear D. This receptor was identified in a woman aged 40 to 50 who had recovered from COVID-19. CDR3 in DNA: TGTGCCAGCCGGGAGGGGAACACTGAAGCTTTCTTT. It translates to CASREGNTEAFF.